This TCR beta chain emerged from a study of T cells in Graves' hyperthyroidism and ophthalmopathy. TCR beta CDR3 region amplification was performed from RNA transcripts. A set of HTBI primers served as the primers for a first-round RT-PCR of the TCR CDR3. In TCRdb, the multiplex PCR reads were re-called with MiXCR into one record per CDR3 protein. Here the sample spans fewer than 700,000 distinct CDR3 sequences, about 15% being singletons. V was shortened by 3 bases and J by 0 bases, with 18 bases between the two germline ends. In germline, CDR1 is MDHEN, CDR2 SYDVKM. The CDR3 runs 19 residues. A NOSPECS grade of at least 4, a Clinical Activity Score of at least 3 and duration under 3 months were recorded in ophthalmopathy patients. PBMCs stemmed from about 9.7 ml fresh peripheral blood.

V is TRBV28 and J is TRBJ2-6; tentative D call: TRBD2 (5 bases). This receptor was identified in a woman aged 18-30 years with Graves' ophthalmopathy. The sequencing input was blood. CDR3 sequence reads: CASSFYPGLHYSGANVLTF. Here the CDR3 DNA reads TGTGCCAGCAGTTTTTATCCCGGACTGCATTACTCTGGGGCCAACGTCCTGACTTTC.